Reported below is one TCR beta chain. Its antigen is unknown. TCR beta libraries were prepared from cDNA with unique molecular identifiers. In TCRdb, the PCR reads were re-called with MiXCR into one record per CDR3 protein. Among hundreds of thousands of distinct CDR3 sequences listed, 59% were seen once. The ends were cut back, 1 base at V and 2 bases at J, with 17 bases in the middle. Germline-derived CDR1 and CDR2 are SGHAT and FQNNGV. The CDR3 spans 17 residues. The sample comes from a study of post-analysis software for immune sequencing data. Whole-study findings and limits: There were five TRBV segments more frequent in patients than controls, and TRBV5-6, TRBV5-1 and TRBV20-1 were among them.

This chain links TRBV11-2 with TRBJ2-5, with D tentatively TRBD1 (6 bases). The TCR sequence derives from a girl aged 2 to 9 with multiple sclerosis. Sequencing used blood. In DNA, the CDR3 is TGTGCCAGCAGCTTAGGGGTACGGACAGATACACAAGAGACCCAGTACTTC. As protein: CASSLGVRTDTQETQYF. The whole variable domain, remainder taken from reference TRBV11-2 and TRBJ2-5, is EAGVAQSPRYKIIEKRQSVAFWCNPISGHATLYWYQQILGQGPKLLIQFQNNGVVDDSQLPKDRFSAERLKGVDSTLKIQPAKLEDSAVYLCASSLGVRTDTQETQYFGPGTRLLVL.